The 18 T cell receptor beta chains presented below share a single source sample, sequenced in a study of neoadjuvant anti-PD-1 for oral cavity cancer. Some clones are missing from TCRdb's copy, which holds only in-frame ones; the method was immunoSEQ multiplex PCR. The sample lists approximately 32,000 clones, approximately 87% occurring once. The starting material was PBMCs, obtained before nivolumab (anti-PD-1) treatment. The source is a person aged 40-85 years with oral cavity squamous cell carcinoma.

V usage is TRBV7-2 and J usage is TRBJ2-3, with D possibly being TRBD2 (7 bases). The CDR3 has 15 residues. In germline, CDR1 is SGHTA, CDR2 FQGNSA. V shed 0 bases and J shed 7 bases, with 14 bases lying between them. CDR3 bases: TGTGCCAGCAGCTTAGCGGGGGGGCAGACGAATACGCAGTATTTT. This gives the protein CASSLAGGQTNTQYF.

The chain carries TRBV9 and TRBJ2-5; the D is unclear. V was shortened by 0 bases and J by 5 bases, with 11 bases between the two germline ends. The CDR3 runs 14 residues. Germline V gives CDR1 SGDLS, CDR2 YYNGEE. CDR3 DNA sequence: TGTGCCAGCAGCGTAGAGGTAGGGCGGGAGACCCAGTACTTC. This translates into CASSVEVGRETQYF.

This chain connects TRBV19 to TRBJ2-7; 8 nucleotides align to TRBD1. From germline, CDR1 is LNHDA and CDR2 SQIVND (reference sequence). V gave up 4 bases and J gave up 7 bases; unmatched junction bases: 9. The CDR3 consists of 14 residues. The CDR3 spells CASSTLDRVGEQYF. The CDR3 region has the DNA TGTGCCAGTAGTACCCTGGACAGGGTAGGGGAGCAGTACTTC. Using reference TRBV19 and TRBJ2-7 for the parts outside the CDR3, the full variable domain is DGGITQSPKYLFRKEGQNVTLSCEQNLNHDAMYWYRQDPGQGLRLIYYSQIVNDFQKGDIAEGYSVSREKKESFPLTVTSAQKNPTAFYLCASSTLDRVGEQYFGPGTRLTVT.

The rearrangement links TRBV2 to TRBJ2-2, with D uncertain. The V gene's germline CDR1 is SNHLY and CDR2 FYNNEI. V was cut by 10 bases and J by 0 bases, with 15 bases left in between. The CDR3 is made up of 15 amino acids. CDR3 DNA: TGTGCCACCCAAAGTGGAGCCGCGAACACCGGGGAGCTGTTTTTT. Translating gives CATQSGAANTGELFF. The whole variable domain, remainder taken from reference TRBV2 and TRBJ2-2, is EPEVTQTPSHQVTQMGQEVILRCVPISNHLYFYWYRQILGQKVEFLVSFYNNEISEKSEIFDDQFSVERPDGSNFTLKIRSTKLEDSAMYFCATQSGAANTGELFFGEGSRLTVL.

Here the CDR3 reads CASRRDKPLFGYTF. The CDR3 nucleotides read TGTGCCAGCAGGAGGGACAAGCCCTTATTTGGGTACACCTTC. The gene calls are TRBV6-1 and TRBJ1-2, with D possibly matching TRBD1 (6 bases). The CDR3 is 14 residues long. Deletions cut 6 bases from V and 11 bases from J, with 22 bases between. CDR1 is MNHNS, CDR2 SASEGT, per germline.

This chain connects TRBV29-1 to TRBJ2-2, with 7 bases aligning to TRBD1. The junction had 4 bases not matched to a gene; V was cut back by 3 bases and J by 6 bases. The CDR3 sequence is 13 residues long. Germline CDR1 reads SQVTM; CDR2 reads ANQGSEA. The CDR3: CSVDGQGAGELFF. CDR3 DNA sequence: TGCAGCGTTGATGGGCAGGGGGCCGGGGAGCTGTTTTTT.

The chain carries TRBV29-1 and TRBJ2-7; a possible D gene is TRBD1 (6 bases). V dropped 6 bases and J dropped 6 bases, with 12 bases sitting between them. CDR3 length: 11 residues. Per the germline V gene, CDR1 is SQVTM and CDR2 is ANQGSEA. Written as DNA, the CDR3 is TGCAGCGTGCGTGGGGGCGGCGAGCAGTACTTC. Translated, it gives CSVRGGGEQYF.

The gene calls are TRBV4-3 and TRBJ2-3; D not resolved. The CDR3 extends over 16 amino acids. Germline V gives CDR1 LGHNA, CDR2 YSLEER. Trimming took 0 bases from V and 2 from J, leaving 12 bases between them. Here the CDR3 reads CASSQEMDSTTDTQYF. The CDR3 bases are TGCGCCAGCAGCCAAGAGATGGATAGCACCACAGATACGCAGTATTTT.

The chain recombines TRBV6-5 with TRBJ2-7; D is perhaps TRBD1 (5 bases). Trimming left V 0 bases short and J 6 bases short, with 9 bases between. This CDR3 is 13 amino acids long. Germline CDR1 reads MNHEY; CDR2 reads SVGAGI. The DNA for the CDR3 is TGTGCCAGCAGTTACTCGGTAGGGGTCGAGCAGTACTTC. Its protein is CASSYSVGVEQYF.

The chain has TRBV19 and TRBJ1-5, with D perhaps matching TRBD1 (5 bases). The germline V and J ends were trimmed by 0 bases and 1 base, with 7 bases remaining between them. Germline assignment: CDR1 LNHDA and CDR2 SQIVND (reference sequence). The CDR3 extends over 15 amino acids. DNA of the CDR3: TGTGCCAGTAGTATAGAGGGGGGAAGCAATCAGCCCCAGCATTTT. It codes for CASSIEGGSNQPQHF.

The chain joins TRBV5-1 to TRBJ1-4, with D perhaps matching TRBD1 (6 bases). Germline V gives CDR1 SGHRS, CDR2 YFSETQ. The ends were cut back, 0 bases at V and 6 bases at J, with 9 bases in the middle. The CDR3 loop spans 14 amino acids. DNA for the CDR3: TGCGCCAGCAGCTTGGGGACAGCCGATGAAAAACTGTTTTTT. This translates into CASSLGTADEKLFF.

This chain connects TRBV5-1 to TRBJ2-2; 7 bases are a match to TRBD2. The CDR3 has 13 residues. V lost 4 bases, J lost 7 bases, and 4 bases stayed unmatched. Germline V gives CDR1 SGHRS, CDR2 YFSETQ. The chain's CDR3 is CASSERGGGELFF. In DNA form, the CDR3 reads TGCGCCAGCAGCGAGCGGGGCGGCGGGGAGCTGTTTTTT.

This CDR3 reads CASSLTSVQETQYF. The CDR3 bases are TGCGCCAGCAGCTTGACGTCAGTCCAAGAGACCCAGTACTTC. The chain links TRBV5-1 to TRBJ2-5; D is uncertain. Trimming removed 1 base at V and 1 base at J, with 8 bases between. This CDR3 comprises 14 residues. Germline loops: CDR1 SGHRS, CDR2 YFSETQ.

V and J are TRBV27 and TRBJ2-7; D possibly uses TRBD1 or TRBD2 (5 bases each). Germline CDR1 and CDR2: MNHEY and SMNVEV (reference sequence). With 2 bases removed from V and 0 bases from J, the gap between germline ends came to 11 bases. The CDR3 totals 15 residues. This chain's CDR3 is CASSLQAGSSYEQYF. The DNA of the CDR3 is TGTGCCAGCAGTTTACAAGCAGGGAGCTCCTACGAGCAGTACTTC.

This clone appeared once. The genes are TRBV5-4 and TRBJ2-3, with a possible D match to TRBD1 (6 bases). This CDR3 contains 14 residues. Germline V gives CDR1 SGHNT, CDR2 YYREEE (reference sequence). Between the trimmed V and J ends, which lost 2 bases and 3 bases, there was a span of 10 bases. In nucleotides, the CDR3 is TGTGCCAGCAGCTTATCCAGGGGAACAGATACGCAGTATTTT. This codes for CASSLSRGTDTQYF.

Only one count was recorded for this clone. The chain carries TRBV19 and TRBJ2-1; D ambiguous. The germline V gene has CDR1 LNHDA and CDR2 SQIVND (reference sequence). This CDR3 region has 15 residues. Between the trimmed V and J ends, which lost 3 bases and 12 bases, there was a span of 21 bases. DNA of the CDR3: TGTGCCAGTAGTATTCCCGAGGCTATCCCTCGTGGGCAGTTCTTC. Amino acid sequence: CASSIPEAIPRGQFF.

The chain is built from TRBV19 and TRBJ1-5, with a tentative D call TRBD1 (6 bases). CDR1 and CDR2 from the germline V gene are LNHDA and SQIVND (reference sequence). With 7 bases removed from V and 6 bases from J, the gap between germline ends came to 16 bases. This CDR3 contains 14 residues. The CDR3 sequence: CASTGTITGQPQHF. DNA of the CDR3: TGTGCCAGTACCGGGACAATAACGGGTCAGCCCCAGCATTTT.

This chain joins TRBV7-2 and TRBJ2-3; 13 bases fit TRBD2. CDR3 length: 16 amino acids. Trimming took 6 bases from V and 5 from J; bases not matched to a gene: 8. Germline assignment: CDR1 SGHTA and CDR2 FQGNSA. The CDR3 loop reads CASSQTSGGAGDTQYF. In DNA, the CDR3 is TGTGCCAGCAGTCAAACTAGCGGGGGGGCCGGAGATACGCAGTATTTT.